The rows below give T cell receptor beta chains drawn from one sample of a study of blood T cell repertoires in COVID-19. The protocol was immunoSEQ multiplex PCR, while the TCRdb copy is restricted to in-frame clones and leaves out a portion. The sample has about 240,000 clones; around nine tenths are singletons. Source material: PBMCs or T cells enriched from blood (not recorded which). All receptors come from a middle-aged man who had recovered from COVID-19. CDR3s include the opening cysteine and the closing phenylalanine or tryptophan. D genes are given only for firm matches. Expanded clones are given a class, and other clones once, few, many or no size at all.

d_gene	len	v_gene	abundance	j_gene	CDR3nt	CDR3aa
.	14	TRBV10-3	.	TRBJ1-3	TGTGCCATCAATAGTCCGGGGGCTGGAAACACCATATATTTT	CAINSPGAGNTIYF
.	14	TRBV9	.	TRBJ2-5	TGTGCCAGCAGCGGCACAGGGATCCAAGAGACCCAGTACTTC	CASSGTGIQETQYF
TRBD2	18	TRBV4-1	.	TRBJ2-7	TGCGCCAGCAGCCAAGCCGGGACTAGCGGGGGGGCCCTCTACGAGCAGTACTTC	CASSQAGTSGGALYEQYF
.	15	TRBV28	.	TRBJ1-6	TGTGCCAGCAGCCCCTCGGACAGAGAAGTATCACCCCTCCACTTT	CASSPSDREVSPLHF
.	14	TRBV29-1	.	TRBJ2-1	TGCAGCGTCCCCCCTACAGGTTTCTACAATGAGCAGTTCTTC	CSVPPTGFYNEQFF
.	13	TRBV12-3/TRBV12-4	once	TRBJ2-7	TGTGCCAGCACTAGCCTTAGCTCCTACGAGCAGTACTTC	CASTSLSSYEQYF
TRBD1	14	TRBV27	.	TRBJ1-5	TGTGCCAGCAGTTCCGGGACAGGGCATCAGCCCCAGCATTTT	CASSSGTGHQPQHF
TRBD1	17	TRBV18	once	TRBJ1-2	TGTGCCAGCTCACCCCGAGGGACAGATAACATATCTGGTGGCTACACCTTC	CASSPRGTDNISGGYTF
TRBD2	14	TRBV5-1	.	TRBJ2-5	TGCGCCAGCAGCTGGAGGACTAGTACGGAGACCCAGTACTTC	CASSWRTSTETQYF
.	13	TRBV29-1	.	TRBJ2-7	TGCAGCGTTGATTCGGCCCGGGGCTACGAGCAGTACTTC	CSVDSARGYEQYF
.	16	TRBV7-3	once	TRBJ1-1	TGTGCCAGCAGTAAACGTCCGTCCGGGATCGCGACTGAAGCTTTCTTT	CASSKRPSGIATEAFF
TRBD1	17	TRBV19	.	TRBJ1-1	TGTGCCAGTAGTATAGTAGGGACAGGTCCATCGAACACTGAAGCTTTCTTT	CASSIVGTGPSNTEAFF
.	15	TRBV5-4	.	TRBJ1-3	TGTGCCAGCAGCCTTAATCAGGGGTCTGGAAACACCATATATTTT	CASSLNQGSGNTIYF
.	15	TRBV5-1	.	TRBJ1-1	TGCGCCAGCGGCCGCTTCGAGGTAACGGATACTGAAGCTTTCTTT	CASGRFEVTDTEAFF
TRBD1	16	TRBV28	.	TRBJ2-1	TGTGCCAGCATCGGTCCCCGGGACAGGGTCTACAATGAGCAGTTCTTC	CASIGPRDRVYNEQFF
.	13	TRBV6-4	.	TRBJ2-2	TGTGCCAGCAGTCTAGAACCCACCGGGGAGCTGTTTTTT	CASSLEPTGELFF
.	15	TRBV3-1/TRBV3-2	.	TRBJ1-4	TGTGCCAGCAGCCGGGGGGGCAATCGGAATGAAAAACTGTTTTTT	CASSRGGNRNEKLFF
.	15	TRBV6-5	.	TRBJ2-7	TGTGCCAGCAGCCGGACTGGTACGGGATTCTACGAGCAGTACTTC	CASSRTGTGFYEQYF
TRBD2	15	TRBV27	.	TRBJ2-1	TGTGCCAGCAGTTGGGTTCGCGGGAGGGTTCCTGAGCAGTTCTTC	CASSWVRGRVPEQFF
TRBD2	16	TRBV19	.	TRBJ2-1	TGTGCCAGTAGTGCCCGACTAGCGGGAGTAAACAATGAGCAGTTCTTC	CASSARLAGVNNEQFF
TRBD1	15	TRBV5-1	.	TRBJ2-7	TGCGCCAGCAGCTTGGGGGACAGGGGGCTGGACGAGCAGTACTTC	CASSLGDRGLDEQYF
TRBD1	15	TRBV5-4	few	TRBJ1-1	TGTGCCAGCAGCTCCACCGGGACAGAGAACACTGAAGCTTTCTTT	CASSSTGTENTEAFF
.	14	TRBV19	once	TRBJ1-5	TGTGCCAGTAGGAGACAGGTGGATAATCAGCCCCAGCATTTT	CASRRQVDNQPQHF
TRBD1	14	TRBV2	.	TRBJ2-1	TGTGCCAGCAGGGGACAGGGGAGGGGGAATGAGCAGTTCTTC	CASRGQGRGNEQFF
TRBD1	16	TRBV6-4	.	TRBJ2-4	TGTGCCAGCAGTGACTCCAACAGGGGTGGCAAAAACATTCAGTACTTC	CASSDSNRGGKNIQYF
TRBD1	15	TRBV6-5	.	TRBJ2-1	TGTGCCAGCAGTTACTCCGGGACAGGCTACAATGAGCAGTTCTTC	CASSYSGTGYNEQFF
.	16	TRBV6-5	.	TRBJ2-7	TGTGCCAGCAGTTACTCCCATGCCTTGAGCTCCTACGAGCAGTACTTC	CASSYSHALSSYEQYF
.	14	TRBV3-1/TRBV3-2	.	TRBJ1-5	TGTGCCAGCAGAGGGGACAAAGTTGTTCAGCCCCAGCATTTT	CASRGDKVVQPQHF
TRBD1	14	TRBV27	.	TRBJ1-1	TGTGCCAGCAGCCCCCGGGACAGGAACACTGAAGCTTTCTTT	CASSPRDRNTEAFF
TRBD1	14	TRBV5-1	.	TRBJ1-2	TGCGCCAGCAGCCCCGGACAGGTTTCGGATGGCTACACCTTC	CASSPGQVSDGYTF
TRBD1	14	TRBV6-5	.	TRBJ1-1	TGTGCCAGCACCTCCCACGGGGGACAGGGGGAAGCTTTCTTT	CASTSHGGQGEAFF
.	14	TRBV19	once	TRBJ1-2	TGTGCCACTGGGATCCTTGACAGGAGTGGAGGCTACACCTTC	CATGILDRSGGYTF
.	12	TRBV12-3/TRBV12-4	few	TRBJ1-5	TGTGCCAGCAGTTTATTAAATCAGCCCCAGCATTTT	CASSLLNQPQHF
.	13	TRBV6-1	.	TRBJ1-2	TGTGCCAGCAGTGAGCCGGGAGTATGGGGCTACACCTTC	CASSEPGVWGYTF
.	12	TRBV28	few	TRBJ1-5	TGTGCCAGCAGACCAGGTAATCAGCCCCAGCATTTT	CASRPGNQPQHF
TRBD1	14	TRBV6-5	.	TRBJ1-1	TGTGCCAGCAGGTCCCGACAGGGGAACACTGAAGCTTTCTTT	CASRSRQGNTEAFF
TRBD1	13	TRBV29-1	.	TRBJ1-3	TGCAGCGTTGAGGGCCAGGGGGTGGACACCATATATTTT	CSVEGQGVDTIYF
TRBD2	16	TRBV11-2	.	TRBJ2-7	TGTGCCAGCAGCTTAGCTAGCGGGAGAACATTCTACGAGCAGTACTTC	CASSLASGRTFYEQYF
TRBD2	16	TRBV9	.	TRBJ2-3	TGTGCCAGCAGCTGGACTAGCGGGGAGGGAACAGATACGCAGTATTTT	CASSWTSGEGTDTQYF
.	15	TRBV5-1	.	TRBJ1-3	TGCGCCAGCAGCTTGGGTGACCCGAGGAAACATTATCCCCATTTT	CASSLGDPRKHYPHF
.	15	TRBV6-1	.	TRBJ1-3	TGTGCCAGCAGTGAATCGGACTTTTCTGGAAACACCATATATTTT	CASSESDFSGNTIYF
.	13	TRBV29-1	.	TRBJ2-3	TGCAGCGCAACCGGGACTGGGACAGATACGCAGTATTTT	CSATGTGTDTQYF
.	15	TRBV4-1	few	TRBJ1-5	TGCGCCAGCAGCCCAGTAGCGGGTGGCAATCAGCCCCAGCATTTT	CASSPVAGGNQPQHF
.	15	TRBV7-3	many	TRBJ1-1	TGTGCCAGCAGCTTAGTCCCAGGGGCCGACACTGAAGCTTTCTTT	CASSLVPGADTEAFF
.	14	TRBV29-1	few	TRBJ1-2	TGCAGCGTTGACGGGGAGCGAAGTCTCTATGGCTACACCTTC	CSVDGERSLYGYTF
.	16	TRBV18	few	TRBJ2-2	TGTGCCAGCTCACCATCCCAGGGGATGAACACCGGGGAGCTGTTTTTT	CASSPSQGMNTGELFF
.	14	TRBV4-1	.	TRBJ2-5	TGCGCCAGCAGCCAACAAGGAGTACAAGAGACCCAGTACTTC	CASSQQGVQETQYF
.	12	TRBV28	.	TRBJ1-2	TGTGCCAGCAGTTCCGGGTATTATGGCTACACCTTC	CASSSGYYGYTF